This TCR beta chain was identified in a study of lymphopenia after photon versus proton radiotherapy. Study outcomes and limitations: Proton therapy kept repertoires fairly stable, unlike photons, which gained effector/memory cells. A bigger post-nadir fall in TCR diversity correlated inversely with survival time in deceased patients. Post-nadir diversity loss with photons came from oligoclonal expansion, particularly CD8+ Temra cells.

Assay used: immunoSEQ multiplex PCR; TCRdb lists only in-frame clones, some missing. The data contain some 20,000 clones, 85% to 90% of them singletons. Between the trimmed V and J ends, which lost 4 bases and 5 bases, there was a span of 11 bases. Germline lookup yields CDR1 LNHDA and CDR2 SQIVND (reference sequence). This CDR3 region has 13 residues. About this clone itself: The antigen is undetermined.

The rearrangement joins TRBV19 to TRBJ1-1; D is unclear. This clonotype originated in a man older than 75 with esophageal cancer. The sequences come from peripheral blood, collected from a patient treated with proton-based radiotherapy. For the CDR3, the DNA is TGTGCCAGTAGTACCTCCGGGAGGACTGAAGCTTTCTTT. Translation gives CASSTSGRTEAFF. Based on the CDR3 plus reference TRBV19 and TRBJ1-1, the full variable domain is DGGITQSPKYLFRKEGQNVTLSCEQNLNHDAMYWYRQDPGQGLRLIYYSQIVNDFQKGDIAEGYSVSREKKESFPLTVTSAQKNPTAFYLCASSTSGRTEAFFGQGTRLTVV.